The next 26 T cell receptor beta chains were all read from a single sample in a study of blood T cells in healthy people across ages. The second PCR ran roughly 6 to 11 cycles with a sample-barcoded 5' primer and J-beta primers. TCRdb called the 5' RACE reads again in MiXCR, with one record for every CDR3 protein. There are 1.5 million to 2 million distinct CDR3 sequences in the sample; roughly 43% occur only once, and 20% to 25% lies in the top ten. Sequenced input: blood. These TCRs come from a human donor in good health.

This rearrangement joins TRBV20-1 to TRBJ2-1; D remains unclear. V dropped 6 bases and J dropped 6 bases, with 12 bases sitting between them. The germline gives CDR1 DFQATT, CDR2 SNEGSKA (reference sequence). The CDR3 is 12 residues long. CDR3 bases: TGCAGTGCCTCCCCGGTCGGCAATGAGCAGTTCTTC. Protein product: CSASPVGNEQFF.

This clonotype was observed a handful of times. CDR3: CSLADSGVPDTQYF. The CDR3 DNA is TGCAGCTTAGCCGATAGCGGGGTTCCCGATACGCAGTATTTT. The chain joins TRBV29-1 to TRBJ2-3; 8 bases are a match to TRBD2. V was pared by 8 bases and J by 6 bases, with 13 bases of the junction left unmatched. Per germline, CDR1 SQVTM and CDR2 ANQGSEA. The length of the CDR3 is 14 residues.

This clonotype showed up just a few times. In nucleotides, the CDR3 is TGCAGTGTGTCGGGGGGGCCGGATGAGCAGTTCTTC. Protein sequence: CSVSGGPDEQFF. The chain has TRBV20-1 and TRBJ2-1; 8 bases agree with TRBD2. V was clipped by 7 bases and J by 8 bases; unmatched bases: 7. The CDR3 contains 12 residues. CDR1 and CDR2 (germline): DFQATT, SNEGSKA (reference sequence).

The gene calls are TRBV5-5 and TRBJ1-1; 9 nucleotides match TRBD1. Trimming took 4 bases from V and 5 from J; bases not matched to a gene: 6. CDR3 length: 14 residues. CDR1 is SGHKS, CDR2 YYEKEE, per germline (reference sequence). The CDR3 DNA sequence: TGTGCCAGCAGCGGCTGGACAGGGGAAACTGAAGCTTTCTTT. Its protein is CASSGWTGETEAFF. Full variable domain (missing parts from reference TRBV5-5 and TRBJ1-1): DAGVTQSPTHLIKTRGQQVTLRCSPISGHKSVSWYQQVLGQGPQFIFQYYEKEERGRGNFPDRFSARQFPNYSSELNVNALLLGDSALYLCASSGWTGETEAFFGQGTRLTVV.

This chain links TRBV2 with TRBJ1-2; a possible D gene is TRBD1 (6 bases). With 1 base removed from V and 4 bases from J, the gap between germline ends came to 13 bases. CDR1 and CDR2 from the germline V gene are SNHLY and FYNNEI. There are 15 residues in the CDR3. CDR3 loop: CASSEDQGPSYGYTF. The CDR3 region has the DNA TGTGCCAGCAGTGAAGATCAGGGGCCTAGCTATGGCTACACCTTC. Full variable domain (missing parts from reference TRBV2 and TRBJ1-2): EPEVTQTPSHQVTQMGQEVILRCVPISNHLYFYWYRQILGQKVEFLVSFYNNEISEKSEIFDDQFSVERPDGSNFTLKIRSTKLEDSAMYFCASSEDQGPSYGYTFGSGTRLTVV.

In the case of this clonotype: One base away lies a much larger clone, so this may be a sequencing read error. V is TRBV6-5 and J is TRBJ2-4, with D possibly being TRBD1 or TRBD2 (5 bases each). Trimming took off 5 bases at V and 15 bases at J, with 20 bases between the two ends. The CDR3 runs to 13 residues. Germline CDR1 is MNHEY and CDR2 is SVGAGI. The DNA of the CDR3 is TGTGCCAGCAGTCCCCTCGGGGCGTACGAGCGGTACTTC. Encoded protein: CASSPLGAYERYF.

This clonotype was counted only a few times. V usage is TRBV28 and J usage is TRBJ2-7; 10 bases line up with TRBD2. The CDR3 has 17 residues. Looked up from germline, CDR1 is MDHEN and CDR2 is SYDVKM. The trim removed 7 bases at V and 3 bases at J, leaving 15 bases unmatched. CDR3 in DNA: TGTGCCAGCACCTCACCCCCGCCTAGCGGGGGCCTCTACGAGCAGTACTTC. This encodes CASTSPPPSGGLYEQYF. Full variable domain (remainder filled in from reference TRBV28 and TRBJ2-7): DVKVTQSSRYLVKRTGEKVFLECVQDMDHENMFWYRQDPGLGLRLIYFSYDVKMKEKGDIPEGYSVSREKKERFSLILESASTNQTSMYLCASTSPPPSGGLYEQYFGPGTRLTVT.

As to this clonotype: This may come from a read error, since a much larger clone is one base off. This chain's CDR3 is CASGQVTGVGNYGYTF. CDR3 nucleotides: TGCGCCAGCGGCCAAGTGACAGGGGTAGGAAACTATGGCTACACCTTC. The chain recombines TRBV4-3 with TRBJ1-2, with 8 nucleotides matching TRBD1. CDR1 and CDR2 from the germline V gene are LGHNA and YSLEER. The CDR3 has 16 amino acids.

In its sample, this clonotype was seen a few times. This chain uses TRBV12-3 or TRBV12-4 with TRBJ1-1, with 7 bases identical to TRBD1. CDR3 length: 11 residues. Trimming took 6 bases from V and 10 from J; bases not matched to a gene: 5. As DNA, the CDR3 is TGTGCCAGCAGCGTGACAGGGAGAGCTTTCTTT. It codes for CASSVTGRAFF.

The chain links TRBV29-1 to TRBJ2-7; D call uncertain. With 7 bases removed from V and 2 bases from J, the gap between germline ends came to 12 bases. Germline CDR1 is SQVTM and CDR2 is ANQGSEA. CDR3 length: 12 residues. The CDR3 sequence: CSAAPSPYEQYF. CDR3 nucleotides: TGCAGCGCCGCCCCGAGCCCCTACGAGCAGTACTTC.

This clonotype has only a few counts. The J gene is TRBJ2-7, the V gene TRBV3-1; 12 nucleotides agree with TRBD2. There are 15 residues in the CDR3. The germline gives CDR1 LGHDT, CDR2 YNNKEL (reference sequence). Trimming cost V 3 bases and J 5 bases; bases outside gene matches: 5. Written as DNA, the CDR3 is TGTGCCAGCAGCCACCCTAGCGGGGGGGCCCACGAGCAGTACTTC. Amino acid sequence: CASSHPSGGAHEQYF.

This sequence joins TRBV7-2 and TRBJ1-5; 7 nucleotides agree with TRBD1. Germline values: CDR1 SGHTA, CDR2 FQGNSA. V lost 1 base and J lost 6; bases outside the gene matches: 12. This CDR3 region has 17 residues. The CDR3 region has the DNA TGTGCCAGCAGCTTAGAGGGGGCCTCCCCGGGACGTCAGCCCCAGCATTTT. Protein sequence: CASSLEGASPGRQPQHF. The full variable domain, with the rest looked up from reference TRBV7-2 and TRBJ1-5, is GAGVSQSPSNKVTEKGKDVELRCDPISGHTALYWYRQSLGQGLEFLIYFQGNSAPDKSGLPSDRFSAERTGGSVSTLTIQRTQQEDSAVYLCASSLEGASPGRQPQHFGDGTRLSIL.

This clonotype was observed a few times. This chain joins TRBV7-8 and TRBJ2-7, with 10 bases that match TRBD2. Germline lookup yields CDR1 SGHVS and CDR2 FQNEAQ. V lost 2 bases and J lost 2; bases outside the gene matches: 3. The CDR3 loop spans 15 amino acids. CDR3 residues: CASSLTSGVTYEQYF. In DNA form, the CDR3 reads TGTGCCAGCAGCTTAACTAGCGGGGTGACCTACGAGCAGTACTTC.

This clonotype appeared a few times. The chain combines TRBV29-1 with TRBJ2-3, with 9 bases lining up with TRBD1. The V and J ends lost 0 bases and 5 bases, in that order; junction bases with no gene match: 12. Germline V lookup: CDR1 SQVTM, CDR2 ANQGSEA. This CDR3 contains 17 residues. CDR3 residues: CSVEDQGPGTGKDTQYF. The CDR3, as DNA: TGCAGCGTTGAAGATCAGGGGCCCGGGACAGGGAAAGATACGCAGTATTTT.

This clonotype was counted only a few times. V is TRBV6-2 or TRBV6-3 and J is TRBJ2-7, with 7 bases lining up with TRBD1. From germline, CDR1 is MNHEY and CDR2 SVGEGT. This CDR3 has 16 residues. J was trimmed by 2 bases and V by 0 bases; bases with no gene match: 7. The DNA of the CDR3 is TGTGCCAGCAGTTACTCGATGACAGGGTGGACCTACGAGCAGTACTTC. Its translation is CASSYSMTGWTYEQYF.

The table lists this clonotype with a few counts. V is TRBV7-9 and J is TRBJ1-1; D may be TRBD1 (5 bases). The CDR3 runs to 13 residues. The germline V gene encodes CDR1 SEHNR and CDR2 FQNEAQ (reference sequence). The ends were cut back, 10 bases at V and 4 bases at J, with 16 bases in the middle. As DNA, the CDR3 is TGTGCCACTGGGGGGGGGACGGCCACTGAAGCTTTCTTT. This gives the protein CATGGGTATEAFF.

The rearrangement joins TRBV4-2 to TRBJ2-1; 7 bases are shared with TRBD2. Losses at the gene ends were 1 base for V and 8 bases for J; bases not matched to a gene: 14. Per the germline V gene, CDR1 is LGHNA and CDR2 is YNFKEQ. The length of the CDR3 is 17 residues. CDR3 protein: CASSQVGVLAADHEQFF. The CDR3 bases are TGTGCCAGCAGCCAAGTGGGGGTCCTAGCGGCCGACCATGAGCAGTTCTTC.

This clonotype has a count of ten or more. The gene calls are TRBV29-1 and TRBJ1-2, with TRBD1 matching over 7 bases. After removal of 7 bases from V and 0 bases from J, the junction contained 14 bases not matched to a gene. This CDR3 comprises 16 residues. The germline CDR1 and CDR2 sequences are SQVTM and ANQGSEA. The CDR3 DNA reads as TGCAGCGCTGCCGGGACAGAGTTCCGAGCTAACTATGGCTACACCTTC. This sequence encodes CSAAGTEFRANYGYTF.

As regards this clonotype: The germline gene is not matched at one end of the junction; a read error may be the cause. The gene calls are TRBV12-5 and TRBJ2-1; 12 bases align to TRBD2. Germline CDR1 and CDR2: LGHNT and FRNRAP. This CDR3 region has 23 residues. CDR3 sequence: CASGPTRQGLASGGDGSYNEQFF. CDR3 sequence (DNA): TGTGCCAGTGGTCCAACCCGACAGGGTCTGGCTAGCGGGGGGGATGGCTCCTACAATGAGCAGTTCTTC.

This rearrangement joins TRBV4-1 to TRBJ1-1; 12 nucleotides match TRBD1. This CDR3 is 17 amino acids long. Germline loops: CDR1 MGHRA, CDR2 YSYEKL. The J segment lost 1 base and the V segment lost 3 bases, leaving 6 bases of the junction unmatched. This CDR3 reads CASSQVGTGGANTEAFF. The CDR3 DNA reads as TGCGCCAGCAGCCAGGTGGGGACAGGGGGCGCGAACACTGAAGCTTTCTTT.

The V gene is TRBV5-6, the J gene TRBJ2-1; 11 bases map to TRBD1. The germline CDR1 and CDR2 sequences are SGHDT and YYEEEE. CDR3 size: 14 residues. The V segment lost 4 bases and the J segment 8 bases; nucleotides outside the gene matches: 5. This CDR3 is CASSGTGGWDEQFF. The CDR3 DNA reads TGTGCCAGCAGCGGGACAGGGGGGTGGGATGAGCAGTTCTTC.

The chain recombines TRBV2 with TRBJ2-2; 8 bases line up with TRBD1. The V and J ends lost 2 bases and 5 bases, in that order; junction bases with no gene match: 1. This CDR3 spans 14 amino acids. The V gene's germline CDR1 is SNHLY and CDR2 FYNNEI. DNA for the CDR3: TGTGCCAGCAGTGAAACAGGGGGGACCGGGGAGCTGTTTTTT. Amino acids: CASSETGGTGELFF.

Regarding this clonotype: A junction boundary mismatches the germline segment, possibly from a read error. The gene calls are TRBV13 and TRBJ2-7; 7 nucleotides match TRBD1. Germline values: CDR1 PRHDT, CDR2 FYEKMQ (reference sequence). The CDR3 is 14 residues long. CDR3 nucleotides: TGTGTCAGCAGCCTCAGGACAGGAGGCAGCGAGCAGTACTTC. It specifies CVSSLRTGGSEQYF.

The V call is TRBV20-1, the J call TRBJ2-1; 10 bases align to TRBD2. Germline V gene data show CDR1 as DFQATT and CDR2 as SNEGSKA (reference sequence). CDR3 length: 14 amino acids. V shed 6 bases and J 4 bases; nucleotides not matched to a gene: 6. CDR3 loop: CSAESGLAYNEQFF. CDR3 bases: TGCAGTGCGGAATCGGGACTAGCGTACAATGAGCAGTTCTTC.

The CDR3, as DNA: TGTGCCAGCAGCTTAGGGCCGACGGCCTACAATGAGCAGTTCTTC. It encodes CASSLGPTAYNEQFF. The chain employs TRBV7-2 and TRBJ2-1; D is uncertain. V was pared by 1 base and J by 2 bases, with 9 bases between. From germline, CDR1 is SGHTA and CDR2 FQGNSA. The CDR3 has 15 residues.

This chain connects TRBV12-3 or TRBV12-4 to TRBJ2-1, with D perhaps TRBD2 (5 bases). The CDR3 covers 12 residues. V was cut by 2 bases and J by 9 bases, with 8 bases left in between. CDR3 sequence (DNA): TGTGCCAGCAGTTTATGGAGCGGTGAGCAGTTCTTC. This translates into CASSLWSGEQFF.